Sequencing of this T cell receptor (beta chain) was carried out in a study of neurological immune-mediated disorders (dated by TCRdb to between 2017 and 2020). Some background on the complete study: Peripheral blood TCR-beta repertoires from HTLV-I-associated myelopathy (HAM/TSP) patients, multiple sclerosis patients and healthy controls were compared by UMI-based sequencing. The 90 to 110 TCR-beta libraries included longitudinal samples, technical triplicates and paired sorted CD4+ and CD8+ T-cell subsets alongside PBMC samples. To precisely calculate how much the frequency of each individual clone varied, libraries were sequenced in technical triplicate. The cohort included 60 to 70 subjects: some 14 with HAM/TSP, some 35 with multiple sclerosis, and roughly 20 healthy controls.

The meaning of the sample's time point label: technical triplicate 3. Unsorted PBMC libraries were generated from 2 million PBMCs stored in RNAlater at -80 °C until RNA extraction. PBMCs were separated from peripheral blood using Ficoll-Hypaque density gradient centrifugation and then cryopreserved in liquid nitrogen. Overall study results and their limits: TCR clonal expansion was highest in HAM/TSP patients and lowest in MS patients, with MS patients falling below even healthy controls. No identical CDR3 amino acid sequences were shared among expanded clones across subjects, suggesting private TCR-beta repertoires in all groups.

cDNA was synthesized by template-switch 5'RACE using a primer carrying a 10-nucleotide random unique molecular identifier by which each TCR transcript was tagged. Every sequencing run covered 15-18 subjects and yielded more than 170 million TCR-beta sequences. The RNeasy kit was used to extract total RNA. TCR-beta VDJ regions were amplified with primers for the TCR constant region and the 5'RACE anchor, using the KAPA Real-time Library Amplification kit. Sample indexes and Illumina adaptors were added in a first PCR, and a second PCR then increased library yield. After Ampure bead purification, the TCR product of roughly 650 bp was size-selected on a 2% E-gel SizeSelection system. Before pooling, libraries had their quality checked on a Bioanalyzer, their concentration measured with Qubit, and their quantity determined with the Kapa Library Quantification kit. Paired-end 2 x 150 bp sequencing of the libraries was performed on an Illumina HiSeq 2500. To increase sequence diversity, about 25-31% phiX was spiked into each library pool. On the authors' methods: The quality-filtered reads were processed with the UMI-based MiGEC pipeline, whose error correction step removed more than 90% of the raw TCR sequences. IMGT germline references were used for alignment of VDJ genes, and clonotypes were defined by a unique CDR3 amino acid sequence together with V-J genes. Clonal expansion, Shannon diversity and CDR3 relatedness (CalcPairwiseDistances, ClusterSamples) were evaluated with VDJtools, and phylogenetic trees were built with CLCbio workbench. A clone was classed as expanded if it had 8 or more unique UMIs, a cutoff based on coefficient-of-variation modelling across technical triplicates. TCRdb applied fastp at Q25 and MiXCR to the public reads, then kept only in-frame beta chains. Rows with one shared CDR3 protein collapse into an entry with the most common genes and DNA. The V and J calls were not made by the authors but by TCRdb's processing. The sample yields nearly 45,000 distinct CDR3 sequences; around a fifth were counted once. The ten top clones hold more than 4% of the sample.

From a lookup of the germline V gene (reference sequence), CDR1 and CDR2 are DFQATT and SNEGSKA. The CDR3 holds 13 amino acids from the cysteine to the phenylalanine. The kept DNA is CDR3 alone, 39 bases in frame from the first base. V ends up 5 bases short and J 3 bases short, with an unmatched junction base count of 1. This clonotype was counted ten times or more. Its recognized antigen is unknown. There are no base qualities to consult, and no much larger clone falls within one base. The sequence is built from TRBV20-1 and TRBJ2-1, and TRBD2 aligns with 10 junction nucleotides. This TCR derives from a man in his fifties or sixties with HTLV-1-associated myelopathy (HAM/TSP). Sequencing was performed on PBMCs. The encoded CDR3 is CSALAGDYNEQFF. The sequence in DNA is TGCAGTGCTCTAGCGGGGGACTACAATGAGCAGTTCTTC.